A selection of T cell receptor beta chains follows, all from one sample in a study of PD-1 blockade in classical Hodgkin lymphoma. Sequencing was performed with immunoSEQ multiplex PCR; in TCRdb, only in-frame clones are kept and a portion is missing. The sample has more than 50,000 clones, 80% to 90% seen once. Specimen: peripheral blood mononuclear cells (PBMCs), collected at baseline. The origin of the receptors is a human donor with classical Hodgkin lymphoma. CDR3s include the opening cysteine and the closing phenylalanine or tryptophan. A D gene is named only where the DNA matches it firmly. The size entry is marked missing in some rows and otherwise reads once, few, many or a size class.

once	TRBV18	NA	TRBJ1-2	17	CASSPPNLLAAPNGYTF	TGTGCCAGCTCACCACCTAACTTACTTGCCGCACCTAATGGCTACACCTTC
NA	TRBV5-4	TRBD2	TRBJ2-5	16	CASSLLKSGGWETQYF	TGTGCCAGCAGCTTGTTGAAAAGCGGGGGGTGGGAGACCCAGTACTTC
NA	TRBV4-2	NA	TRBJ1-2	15	CASSQDFTANYGYTF	TGTGCCAGCAGCCAAGATTTCACAGCTAACTATGGCTACACCTTC
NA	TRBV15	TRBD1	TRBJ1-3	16	CATSSLDRVPGNTIYF	TGTGCCACCAGCAGCCTAGACAGGGTGCCCGGAAACACCATATATTTT
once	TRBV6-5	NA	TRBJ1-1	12	CASWRETAEAFF	TGTGCCAGCTGGAGGGAAACGGCTGAAGCTTTCTTT
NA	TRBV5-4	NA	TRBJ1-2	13	CASSLNSFYGYTF	TGTGCCAGCAGCTTAAACAGCTTCTATGGCTACACCTTC
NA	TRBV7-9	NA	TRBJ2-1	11	CASRPSSEQFF	TGTGCCAGCAGGCCAAGCAGTGAGCAGTTCTTC
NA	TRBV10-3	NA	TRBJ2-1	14	CAISEGGTYNEQFF	TGTGCCATCAGTGAGGGGGGGACCTACAATGAGCAGTTCTTC
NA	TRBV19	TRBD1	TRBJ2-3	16	CASSIKQGLHLDTQYF	TGTGCCAGTAGTATAAAACAGGGGCTCCACCTGGATACGCAGTATTTT
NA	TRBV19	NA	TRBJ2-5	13	CASKRTDQETQYF	TGTGCCAGTAAACGGACGGACCAAGAGACCCAGTACTTC
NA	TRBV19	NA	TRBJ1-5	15	CASATGTLSNQPQHF	TGTGCCAGCGCAACCGGGACTTTGAGCAATCAGCCCCAGCATTTT
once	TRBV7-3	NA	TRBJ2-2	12	CASSPRDGELFF	TGTGCCAGCAGCCCGAGGGACGGGGAGCTGTTTTTT
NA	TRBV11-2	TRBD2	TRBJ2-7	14	CASSFSGGSREQYF	TGTGCCAGCAGCTTTAGCGGGGGATCGCGAGAGCAGTACTTC
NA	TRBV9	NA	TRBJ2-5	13	CASSVAPRETQYF	TGTGCCAGCAGCGTAGCCCCACGAGAGACCCAGTACTTC
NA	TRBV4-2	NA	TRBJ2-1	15	CASSQEAVRGHEQFF	TGTGCCAGCAGCCAAGAGGCAGTCCGGGGCCACGAGCAGTTCTTC
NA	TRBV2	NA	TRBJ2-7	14	CASSEARSSYEQYF	TGTGCCAGCAGTGAAGCGAGGAGCTCCTACGAGCAGTACTTC
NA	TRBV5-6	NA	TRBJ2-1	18	CASSFSSTAGPNYNEQFF	TGTGCCAGCAGCTTTTCTTCCACGGCGGGGCCAAACTACAATGAGCAGTTCTTC
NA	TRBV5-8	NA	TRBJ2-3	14	CASRFSTGTDTQYF	TGTGCCAGCAGATTCAGTACAGGAACTGATACGCAGTATTTT
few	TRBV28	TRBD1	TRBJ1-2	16	CASSPNGPTGGGGYTF	TGTGCCAGCAGCCCCAATGGGCCGACAGGGGGCGGTGGCTACACCTTC
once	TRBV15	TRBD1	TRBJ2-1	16	CATSRSRGGLYNEQFF	TGTGCCACCAGCAGGAGTCGAGGGGGCCTCTACAATGAGCAGTTCTTC
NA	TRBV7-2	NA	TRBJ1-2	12	CASSPRSADYTF	TGTGCCAGCAGCCCGCGCTCAGCGGACTACACCTTC
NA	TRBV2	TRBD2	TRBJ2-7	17	CASTLNPQGLAGSEQYF	TGTGCCAGCACCCTAAACCCTCAGGGACTAGCGGGCTCCGAGCAGTACTTC
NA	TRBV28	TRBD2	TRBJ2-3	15	CASRLGGSGRDTQYF	TGTGCCAGCAGACTCGGGGGGTCGGGTCGAGATACGCAGTATTTT
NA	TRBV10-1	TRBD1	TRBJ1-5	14	CASSEQGDGQPQHF	TGCGCCAGCAGCGAACAGGGGGACGGTCAGCCCCAGCATTTT
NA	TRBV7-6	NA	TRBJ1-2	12	CASSLDSYGYTF	TGTGCCAGCAGCTTAGACTCGTATGGCTACACCTTC
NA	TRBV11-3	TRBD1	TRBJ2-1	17	CASSPGQGAGPYNEQFF	TGTGCCAGCAGCCCGGGACAGGGGGCGGGCCCCTACAATGAGCAGTTCTTC
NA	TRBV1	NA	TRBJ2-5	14	CTSSRRGHEETQYF	TGCACCAGCAGCCGAAGAGGGCATGAAGAGACCCAGTACTTC
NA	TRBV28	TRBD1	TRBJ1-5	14	CASSFGDRSQPQHF	TGTGCCAGCAGTTTTGGGGACAGGTCTCAGCCCCAGCATTTT
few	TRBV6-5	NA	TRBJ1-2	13	CASSYDSRYGYTF	TGTGCCAGCAGCTACGACAGCCGCTATGGCTACACCTTC
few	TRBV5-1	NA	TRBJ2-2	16	CASSLLTTLNLGELFF	TGCGCCAGCAGCTTACTCACAACTTTGAACCTCGGGGAGCTGTTTTTT
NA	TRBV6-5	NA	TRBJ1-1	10	CAAQGGIAFF	TGTGCCGCCCAAGGGGGGATAGCTTTCTTT
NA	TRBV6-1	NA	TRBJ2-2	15	CASSLGAFIPGELFF	TGTGCCAGCAGCTTGGGGGCGTTTATCCCCGGGGAGCTGTTTTTT
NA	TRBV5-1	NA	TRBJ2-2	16	CASSPLGSLNTGELFF	TGCGCCAGCAGCCCACTGGGCAGCTTGAACACCGGGGAGCTGTTTTTT
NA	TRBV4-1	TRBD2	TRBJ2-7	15	CASSGLAGAAYEQYF	TGCGCCAGCAGCGGATTAGCGGGGGCCGCCTACGAGCAGTACTTC
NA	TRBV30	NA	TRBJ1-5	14	CAWSGSSLNQPQHF	TGTGCCTGGTCAGGGTCTTCACTCAATCAGCCCCAGCATTTT
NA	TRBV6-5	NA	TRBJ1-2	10	CASRLYGYTF	TGTGCCAGCAGGTTGTATGGCTACACCTTC
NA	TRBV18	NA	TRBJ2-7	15	CASSPGRDIYYEQYF	TGTGCCAGCTCCCCCGGGCGGGACATTTACTACGAGCAGTACTTC
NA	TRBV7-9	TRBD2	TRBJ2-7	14	CASSTIAGSYEQYF	TGTGCCAGCAGCACCATAGCGGGGTCCTACGAGCAGTACTTC
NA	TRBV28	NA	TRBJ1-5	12	CASSRAFQPQHF	TGTGCCAGCAGCCGCGCGTTCCAGCCCCAGCATTTT
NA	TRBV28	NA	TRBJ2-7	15	CASSETGPTAYEQYF	TGTGCCAGCAGTGAGACCGGACCCACTGCCTACGAGCAGTACTTC
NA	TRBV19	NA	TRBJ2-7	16	CASSIDGAGRGYEQYF	TGTGCCAGTAGTATAGATGGGGCGGGTAGAGGCTACGAGCAGTACTTC
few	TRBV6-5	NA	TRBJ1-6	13	CASSYGLNSPLHF	TGTGCCAGCAGTTACGGACTGAATTCACCCCTCCACTTT
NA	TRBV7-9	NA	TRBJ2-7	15	CASSLGAGAAYEQYF	TGTGCCAGCAGCTTAGGGGCCGGCGCGGCCTACGAGCAGTACTTC
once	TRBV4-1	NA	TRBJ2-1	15	CASSPEVTGYNEQFF	TGCGCCAGCAGCCCTGAAGTGACAGGCTACAATGAGCAGTTCTTC
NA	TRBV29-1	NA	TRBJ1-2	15	CSVEGKFSPPYGYTF	TGCAGCGTTGAAGGGAAATTTAGCCCCCCATATGGCTACACCTTC
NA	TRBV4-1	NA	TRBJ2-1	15	CASSPWGGHYNEQFF	TGCGCCAGCAGCCCCTGGGGGGGGCACTACAATGAGCAGTTCTTC
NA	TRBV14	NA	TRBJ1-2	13	CASSLGRTYGYTF	TGTGCCAGCAGCCTGGGACGGACCTATGGCTACACCTTC
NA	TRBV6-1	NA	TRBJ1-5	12	CASSVLRQPQHF	TGTGCCAGCAGTGTTCTGAGGCAGCCCCAGCATTTT
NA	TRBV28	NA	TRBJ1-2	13	CASSLPNLRGYTF	TGTGCCAGCAGTTTACCCAACTTGAGGGGCTACACCTTC
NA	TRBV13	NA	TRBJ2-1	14	CASSPPRTGYEQFF	TGTGCCAGCAGCCCCCCCCGGACTGGCTATGAGCAGTTCTTC
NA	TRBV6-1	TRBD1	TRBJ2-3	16	CASSEPPGGPTDTQYF	TGTGCCAGCAGTGAACCCCCAGGGGGCCCCACAGATACGCAGTATTTT
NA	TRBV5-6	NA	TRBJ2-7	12	CASSYATYEQYF	TGTGCCAGCAGCTATGCCACCTACGAGCAGTACTTC
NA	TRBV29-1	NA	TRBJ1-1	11	CSVTENTEAFF	TGCAGCGTTACAGAGAACACTGAAGCTTTCTTT
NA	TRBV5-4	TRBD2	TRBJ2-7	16	CASSYPLSGGAREQYF	TGTGCCAGCAGCTATCCCCTTAGCGGGGGGGCGCGCGAGCAGTACTTC
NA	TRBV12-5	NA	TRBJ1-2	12	CASGLETSGYTF	TGTGCTAGTGGTTTAGAGACCTCGGGCTACACCTTC
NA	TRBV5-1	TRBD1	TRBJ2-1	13	CASSRDREYEQFF	TGCGCCAGCAGCCGGGACAGGGAATATGAGCAGTTCTTC